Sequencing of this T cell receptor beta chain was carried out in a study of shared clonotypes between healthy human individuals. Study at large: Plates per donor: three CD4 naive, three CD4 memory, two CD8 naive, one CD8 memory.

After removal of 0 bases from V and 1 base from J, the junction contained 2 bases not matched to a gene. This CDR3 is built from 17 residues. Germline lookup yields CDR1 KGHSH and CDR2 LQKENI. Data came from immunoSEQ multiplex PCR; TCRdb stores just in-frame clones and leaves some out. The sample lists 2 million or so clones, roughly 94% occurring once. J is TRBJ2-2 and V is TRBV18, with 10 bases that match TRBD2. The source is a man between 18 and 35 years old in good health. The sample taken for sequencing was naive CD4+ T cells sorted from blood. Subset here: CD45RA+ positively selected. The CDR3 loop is CASSPPRTSGNTGELFF. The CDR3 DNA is TGTGCCAGCTCACCACCCAGGACTAGCGGGAACACCGGGGAGCTGTTTTTT.